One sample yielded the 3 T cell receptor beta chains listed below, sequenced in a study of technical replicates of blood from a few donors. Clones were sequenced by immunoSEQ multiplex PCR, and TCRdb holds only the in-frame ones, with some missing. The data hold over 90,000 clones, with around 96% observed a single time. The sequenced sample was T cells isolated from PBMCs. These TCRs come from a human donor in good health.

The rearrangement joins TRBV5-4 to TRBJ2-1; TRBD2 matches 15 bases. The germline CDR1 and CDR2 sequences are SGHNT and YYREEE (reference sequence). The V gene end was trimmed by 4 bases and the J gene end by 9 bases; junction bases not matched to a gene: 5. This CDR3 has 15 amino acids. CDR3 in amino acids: CASSAGLAGGVEQFF. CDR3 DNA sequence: TGTGCCAGCAGCGCGGGACTAGCGGGAGGAGTTGAGCAGTTCTTC.

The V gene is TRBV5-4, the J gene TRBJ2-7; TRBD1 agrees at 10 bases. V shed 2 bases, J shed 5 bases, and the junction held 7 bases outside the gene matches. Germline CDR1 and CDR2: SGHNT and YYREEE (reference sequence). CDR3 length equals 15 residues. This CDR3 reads CASSLPRDRGHEQYF. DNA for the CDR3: TGTGCCAGCAGCTTACCCCGGGACAGGGGACACGAGCAGTACTTC.

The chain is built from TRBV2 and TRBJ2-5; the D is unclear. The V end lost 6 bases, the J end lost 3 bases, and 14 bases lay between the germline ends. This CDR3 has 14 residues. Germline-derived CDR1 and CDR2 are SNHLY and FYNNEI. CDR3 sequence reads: CASSRSTFEETQYF. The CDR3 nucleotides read TGTGCCAGCAGCCGAAGTACTTTTGAAGAGACCCAGTACTTC.